Below are 22 T cell receptor beta chains sequenced from a single sample in a study of vaccination effects on CD4 cells after COVID-19. Their antigens are not known. TCRdb's copy holds only in-frame clones and misses some; the assay was immunoSEQ multiplex PCR. Of tens of thousands of clones listed, around four fifths are singletons. Under the ViraFEST assay, PBMC were stimulated with viral peptide pools so that antigen-specific CD4+ T cells expanded. Sequencing was performed afterwards. A 10-day culture period preceded the isolation of CD4+ T cells. All participants had two doses of either the BNT162b2 or mRNA-1273 vaccine. The source was CD4+ T cells from PBMCs cultured with HCoV-OC43 spike peptides, collected after COVID-19 vaccination. Regarding subset: HCoV-OC43 spike overlapping peptide pool stimulation. The receptors derive from a human donor who received a COVID-19 vaccine.

This chain uses TRBV15 with TRBJ2-1; 11 nucleotides line up with TRBD1. The CDR3 loop spans 15 amino acids. Germline V gene sequence: CDR1 LNHNV, CDR2 YYDKDF (reference sequence). The trim removed 0 bases at V and 9 bases at J, leaving 4 bases unmatched. The CDR3 reads CATSRDGQGAGEQFF. DNA for the CDR3: TGTGCCACCAGCAGAGATGGACAGGGGGCGGGTGAGCAGTTCTTC.

The chain employs TRBV5-1 and TRBJ2-2, with 8 bases aligning to TRBD1. The CDR3 consists of 16 residues. Unmatched junction bases numbered 7, after V lost 4 bases and J lost 2 bases. Germline-derived CDR1 and CDR2 are SGHRS and YFSETQ. The CDR3 sequence: CASSPTGQGNTGELFF. DNA of the CDR3: TGCGCCAGCAGCCCGACCGGACAGGGCAACACCGGGGAGCTGTTTTTT. The full variable domain, completed using reference TRBV5-1 and TRBJ2-2, is KAGVTQTPRYLIKTRGQQVTLSCSPISGHRSVSWYQQTPGQGLQFLFEYFSETQRNKGNFPGRFSGRQFSNSRSEMNVSTLELGDSALYLCASSPTGQGNTGELFFGEGSRLTVL.

This clone was seen more than once but under ten times. J is TRBJ2-5 and V is TRBV30; D is perhaps TRBD2 (7 bases). Trimming took 3 bases from V and 5 from J, leaving 16 bases between them. From germline, CDR1 is GTSNPN and CDR2 SVGIG (reference sequence). This CDR3 is built from 14 residues. The CDR3 here is CAWRVAGGPETQYF. The CDR3, as DNA: TGTGCCTGGAGAGTTGCCGGGGGGCCGGAGACCCAGTACTTC.

This rearrangement joins TRBV4-1 to TRBJ2-3; D gene uncertain. Trimming removed 4 bases at V and 0 bases at J, with 17 bases between. The length of the CDR3 is 17 residues. Germline values: CDR1 MGHRA, CDR2 YSYEKL. CDR3 nucleotide sequence: TGCGCCAGCAGCCCAGGTAGGGTCATTGCGAGCACAGATACGCAGTATTTT. It encodes CASSPGRVIASTDTQYF.

The rearrangement links TRBV3-1 (or the pseudogene TRBV3-2) to TRBJ1-1, with 8 bases that match TRBD1. The germline CDR1 and CDR2 sequences are LGHDT and YNNKEL (reference sequence). After removal of 1 base from V and 5 bases from J, the junction contained 9 bases not matched to a gene. The CDR3 runs 16 residues. The CDR3 nucleotides read TGTGCCAGCAGCCAAGCTCCGGGCAGGGGGCATACTGAAGCTTTCTTT. It codes for CASSQAPGRGHTEAFF.

The chain has TRBV5-5 and TRBJ2-1; D is possibly TRBD1 (5 bases). This CDR3 is 12 amino acids long. Germline CDR1 reads SGHKS; CDR2 reads YYEKEE (reference sequence). Between the trimmed V and J ends, which lost 0 bases and 8 bases, there was a span of 6 bases. The CDR3: CASSLEGHEQFF. The CDR3 DNA sequence: TGTGCCAGCAGCTTGGAGGGGCATGAGCAGTTCTTC.

The rearrangement links TRBV5-5 to TRBJ2-2; D is unresolved. Germline-derived CDR1 and CDR2 are SGHKS and YYEKEE (reference sequence). The V gene lost 2 bases and the J gene lost 6 bases, with 8 bases spanning the gap. This CDR3 spans 13 amino acids. CDR3: CASSLKLPGELFF. The CDR3 DNA sequence: TGTGCCAGCAGCTTAAAACTACCCGGGGAGCTGTTTTTT.

The chain links TRBV7-2 to TRBJ2-3; D not resolved. The V and J ends lost 4 bases and 14 bases respectively, with 22 bases between them. CDR1 is SGHTA and CDR2 is FQGNSA in the germline V gene. This CDR3 region has 14 residues. The CDR3 sequence is CASSSKTEAPTPYF. CDR3 nucleotides: TGTGCCAGCAGCTCTAAAACAGAGGCTCCTACTCCGTATTTT.

CDR3 in DNA: TGTGCCAGCAGATTACCTGGGGCTGGTGGCTACACCTTC. It is translated as CASRLPGAGGYTF. The chain uses TRBV5-8 and TRBJ1-2; a weak D match, TRBD1 (5 bases). Looked up from germline, CDR1 is SGHTS and CDR2 is YDEGEE. The V end lost 5 bases, the J end lost 7 bases, and 15 bases lay between the germline ends. This CDR3 comprises 13 residues.

The chain is built from TRBV18 and TRBJ2-1, with 15 positions matching TRBD2. The CDR3 sequence is 14 residues long. Germline V CDR1 and CDR2: KGHSH, LQKENI. With 10 bases clipped from V and 11 bases from J, the junction kept 9 bases outside the gene matches. The DNA of the CDR3 is TGTGCCACCAGAGGGACTAGCGGGGGGTCGAAGCAGTTCTTC. Its translation: CATRGTSGGSKQFF.

V gene TRBV5-1 combines with J gene TRBJ2-3, with 9 bases aligning to TRBD2. J was trimmed by 1 base and V by 7 bases; bases with no gene match: 10. This CDR3 contains 16 residues. CDR1 and CDR2 (germline): SGHRS, YFSETQ. The CDR3 nucleotides are TGCGCCAGCGAACGGGGAAGCGGGGGGCGCACAGATACGCAGTATTTT. This gives the protein CASERGSGGRTDTQYF.

This clone has just one count. The chain joins TRBV18 to TRBJ2-1; 9 bases map to TRBD1. Germline-derived CDR1 and CDR2 are KGHSH and LQKENI. V dropped 2 bases and J dropped 10; count of bases not matched to a gene: 9. This CDR3 has 15 amino acids. The CDR3 coding sequence is TGTGCCAGCTCACCAGGGACAGGGCGGGTTGGGGAGCAGTTCTTC. Translated: CASSPGTGRVGEQFF.

J is TRBJ2-4 and V is TRBV27; perhaps TRBD1 as D (5 bases). CDR1 is MNHEY and CDR2 is SMNVEV in the germline V gene (reference sequence). Between the trimmed V and J ends, which lost 4 bases and 0 bases, there was a span of 16 bases. The CDR3 length is 17 residues. Here the CDR3 reads CASSSVLGRVAKNIQYF. The CDR3, as DNA: TGTGCCAGCAGTTCGGTTCTAGGCAGGGTAGCCAAAAACATTCAGTACTTC.

The chain employs TRBV25-1 and TRBJ1-2; TRBD1 might be the D (5 bases). Trimming removed 6 bases at V and 1 base at J, with 6 bases between. Per the germline V gene, CDR1 is MGHDK and CDR2 is SYGVNS. This CDR3 spans 12 amino acids. The DNA of the CDR3 is TGTGCCAGCAGACAGGATAACTATGGCTACACCTTC. Translated: CASRQDNYGYTF.

The rearrangement uses TRBV7-9 and TRBJ1-3, with a possible D match to TRBD1 (6 bases). The CDR3 loop spans 16 amino acids. Germline CDR1 and CDR2: SEHNR and FQNEAQ (reference sequence). The V gene lost 5 bases and the J gene lost 4 bases, with 18 bases spanning the gap. The CDR3 reads CASSKKYREMGNTIYF. As DNA, the CDR3 is TGTGCCAGCAGCAAAAAGTACAGGGAAATGGGAAACACCATATATTTT.

This clone occurred a few times. The genes are TRBV5-1 and TRBJ2-1; 10 nucleotides agree with TRBD2. The J segment lost 3 bases and the V segment lost 7 bases, leaving 7 bases of the junction unmatched. CDR1 is SGHRS and CDR2 is YFSETQ in the germline V gene. The CDR3 sequence is 15 residues long. CDR3 protein: CASAVGTSDYNEQFF. In DNA form, the CDR3 reads TGCGCCAGCGCCGTCGGGACTAGCGACTACAATGAGCAGTTCTTC.

J is TRBJ1-5 and V is TRBV27, with D maybe TRBD1 (6 bases). This CDR3 comprises 13 residues. Germline V gives CDR1 MNHEY, CDR2 SMNVEV (reference sequence). The V end lost 10 bases, the J end lost 0 bases, and 10 bases lay between the germline ends. The CDR3 DNA follows: TGTGCCAAGGACAGTTATAGCAATCAGCCCCAGCATTTT. As protein: CAKDSYSNQPQHF.

The rearrangement joins TRBV27 to TRBJ2-3; 12 positions agree with TRBD2. J lost 4 bases, V lost 6 bases, and 2 bases had no gene match. The CDR3 runs to 14 residues. Germline assignment: CDR1 MNHEY and CDR2 SMNVEV (reference sequence). CDR3 residues: CASRLAGGPDTQYF. The CDR3 DNA reads TGTGCCAGCAGGCTAGCGGGGGGGCCAGATACGCAGTATTTT.

The chain combines TRBV24-1 with TRBJ2-1; 8 nucleotides agree with TRBD2. This CDR3 comprises 17 residues. The germline V gene encodes CDR1 KGHDR and CDR2 SFDVKD. V lost 0 bases, J lost 12 bases, and 15 bases stayed unmatched. The CDR3 DNA reads TGTGCCACCAGTGATTTGGGCCCCGGGGGGGCGGGGGGTCCGCAGTTCTTC. This translates into CATSDLGPGGAGGPQFF.

In DNA form, the CDR3 reads TGTGCCAGCAGCTTTAGGGGGCATACCGGGGAGCTGTTTTTT. Its translation is CASSFRGHTGELFF. V usage is TRBV7-8 and J usage is TRBJ2-2, with 7 bases aligning to TRBD1. Trimming removed 3 bases from V and 5 bases from J; junction bases left unmatched: 3. Germline CDR1 reads SGHVS; CDR2 reads FQNEAQ. This CDR3 region has 14 residues.

The genes are TRBV20-1 and TRBJ1-5; a weak D match, TRBD1 (6 bases). This CDR3 comprises 14 residues. The germline CDR1 and CDR2 sequences are DFQATT and SNEGSKA (reference sequence). The V and J ends lost 3 bases and 7 bases respectively, with 16 bases between them. CDR3 nucleotides: TGCAGTGCTAGTTTAAATCAGGGGCAGCAGCCCCAGCATTTT. Its protein product is CSASLNQGQQPQHF.

V is TRBV6-2 or TRBV6-3 and J is TRBJ2-5; weak D call: TRBD2 (6 bases). Germline V CDR1 and CDR2: MNHEY, SVGEGT. This CDR3 spans 14 amino acids. The V gene lost 1 base and the J gene lost 3 bases, with 9 bases spanning the gap. In DNA form, the CDR3 reads TGTGCCAGCAGTTACTACAGGAGGGAAGAGACCCAGTACTTC. Its protein product is CASSYYRREETQYF.